A selection of T cell receptor beta chains follows, all from one sample in a study of blood T cell repertoires in COVID-19. Clones were read by immunoSEQ multiplex PCR, and TCRdb kept only the in-frame ones, dropping some. This table has 200,000 to 300,000 clones, 80% to 90% appearing once. The material sequenced was PBMCs or T cells enriched from blood (not recorded which). The receptors were sampled from a woman aged 25 to 39 who had recovered from COVID-19. Both conserved end residues are part of each CDR3. Fields, in order: J gene, clone size, D gene, V gene, CDR3 DNA, CDR3 protein. D genes are given only for firm matches. Expanded clones are given a class, and other clones once, few, many or no size at all.

J gene: TRBJ1-1; clone size: .; D gene: TRBD1; V gene: TRBV19; CDR3 DNA: TGTGCCAGTAGTAGAACAGGGGGAAGAACTGAAGCTTTCTTT; CDR3 protein: CASSRTGGRTEAFF
J gene: TRBJ1-2; clone size: .; D gene: TRBD1; V gene: TRBV7-6; CDR3 DNA: TGTGCCAGCAGCCCTGGGACAGCTAACTATGGCTACACCTTC; CDR3 protein: CASSPGTANYGYTF
J gene: TRBJ1-1; clone size: .; D gene: .; V gene: TRBV30; CDR3 DNA: TGTGCCTGGACTCCTGGTAGGGTAAGGGGAGGCACTGAAGCTTTCTTT; CDR3 protein: CAWTPGRVRGGTEAFF
J gene: TRBJ1-4; clone size: .; D gene: TRBD1; V gene: TRBV13; CDR3 DNA: TGTGCCAGCAGCCGCAAAACCTTGATACAGGGGGCTCATGAAAAACTGTTTTTT; CDR3 protein: CASSRKTLIQGAHEKLFF
J gene: TRBJ1-2; clone size: .; D gene: .; V gene: TRBV28; CDR3 DNA: TGTGCCAGCAGTTTAATGGGGGGATATGGCTACACCTTC; CDR3 protein: CASSLMGGYGYTF
J gene: TRBJ1-6; clone size: .; D gene: .; V gene: TRBV7-2; CDR3 DNA: TGTGCCAGCAGCTCCAGCGGGACGGATTCATATAATTCACCCCTCCACTTT; CDR3 protein: CASSSSGTDSYNSPLHF
J gene: TRBJ2-2; clone size: once; D gene: .; V gene: TRBV7-9; CDR3 DNA: TGTGCCAGCAGCCAAGCTTACAATATACGGGCCGGGGAGCTGTTTTTT; CDR3 protein: CASSQAYNIRAGELFF
J gene: TRBJ2-1; clone size: .; D gene: .; V gene: TRBV7-9; CDR3 DNA: TGTGCCAGCAGCTTGACCACAGGGCTTAGGGGCAATGAGCAGTTCTTC; CDR3 protein: CASSLTTGLRGNEQFF
J gene: TRBJ2-5; clone size: .; D gene: TRBD2; V gene: TRBV7-2; CDR3 DNA: TGTGCCAGCAGCCGCAAGCGGGAGGGGAGAGAGACCCAGTACTTC; CDR3 protein: CASSRKREGRETQYF
J gene: TRBJ1-2; clone size: .; D gene: .; V gene: TRBV9; CDR3 DNA: TGTGCCAGCAGCGTACAGGGTTCGTACGGCTACACCTTC; CDR3 protein: CASSVQGSYGYTF
J gene: TRBJ2-2; clone size: .; D gene: TRBD1; V gene: TRBV7-3; CDR3 DNA: TGTGCCAGCAGCCCTTCCGGGACAGGGGGCACCGGGGAGCTGTTTTTT; CDR3 protein: CASSPSGTGGTGELFF
J gene: TRBJ2-5; clone size: .; D gene: .; V gene: TRBV5-6; CDR3 DNA: TGTGCCAGCAGCTTTAGCCCCGAGACCCAGTACTTC; CDR3 protein: CASSFSPETQYF
J gene: TRBJ1-2; clone size: .; D gene: .; V gene: TRBV5-1; CDR3 DNA: TGCGCCAGCAGCGCGAGCGGGGACTATGGCTACACCTTC; CDR3 protein: CASSASGDYGYTF
J gene: TRBJ1-1; clone size: .; D gene: .; V gene: TRBV9; CDR3 DNA: TGTGCCAGCAGCACGGGGAACGGAATGAACACTGAAGCTTTCTTT; CDR3 protein: CASSTGNGMNTEAFF
J gene: TRBJ1-3; clone size: .; D gene: TRBD1; V gene: TRBV19; CDR3 DNA: TGTGCCAGTAGGGACAGGCCTTCCTCTGGAAACACCATATATTTT; CDR3 protein: CASRDRPSSGNTIYF
J gene: TRBJ1-5; clone size: .; D gene: .; V gene: TRBV28; CDR3 DNA: TGTGCCAGCAGTTTAATCGACACGACGAATCAGCCCCAGCATTTT; CDR3 protein: CASSLIDTTNQPQHF
J gene: TRBJ2-3; clone size: .; D gene: TRBD2; V gene: TRBV7-3; CDR3 DNA: TGTGCCAGCAGCCCGGGGGGTGTGAGCACAGATACGCAGTATTTT; CDR3 protein: CASSPGGVSTDTQYF
J gene: TRBJ2-4; clone size: .; D gene: .; V gene: TRBV3-1/TRBV3-2; CDR3 DNA: TGTGCCAGCAGCCAAGAAGGGAGGCGAGCAGGACTTAAGGGGGCCAAAAACATTCAGTACTTC; CDR3 protein: CASSQEGRRAGLKGAKNIQYF
J gene: TRBJ1-1; clone size: .; D gene: .; V gene: TRBV20-1; CDR3 DNA: TGCAGTGCTAGTCCTACAGTGAACACTGAAGCTTTCTTT; CDR3 protein: CSASPTVNTEAFF
J gene: TRBJ1-1; clone size: .; D gene: TRBD1; V gene: TRBV20-1; CDR3 DNA: TGCAGTGCTAGTGGGGACAGGGGCGCGACTGAAGCTTTCTTT; CDR3 protein: CSASGDRGATEAFF
J gene: TRBJ2-1; clone size: .; D gene: TRBD1; V gene: TRBV7-3; CDR3 DNA: TGTGCCAGCAGCTCACCCAGACAGGGTTCTAACAATGAGCAGTTCTTC; CDR3 protein: CASSSPRQGSNNEQFF
J gene: TRBJ1-1; clone size: .; D gene: .; V gene: TRBV6-6; CDR3 DNA: TGTGCCAGCAGACTGACAGGCGAGGCTTTCTTT; CDR3 protein: CASRLTGEAFF
J gene: TRBJ2-5; clone size: .; D gene: TRBD2; V gene: TRBV28; CDR3 DNA: TGTGCCAGCAGTTTATTTACCGGGACTAGCGGAACAGAGACCCAGTACTTC; CDR3 protein: CASSLFTGTSGTETQYF
J gene: TRBJ2-1; clone size: .; D gene: TRBD2; V gene: TRBV19; CDR3 DNA: TGTGCCAGTAGACCTAGCGGGATTCCCTACAATGAGCAGTTCTTC; CDR3 protein: CASRPSGIPYNEQFF
J gene: TRBJ1-4; clone size: .; D gene: .; V gene: TRBV19; CDR3 DNA: TGTGCCAGTAGTATCTTGGGGAGAGAAGAAAAACTGTTTTTT; CDR3 protein: CASSILGREEKLFF
J gene: TRBJ2-1; clone size: .; D gene: TRBD2; V gene: TRBV9; CDR3 DNA: TGTGCCAGCAGCGACAATCCGGGACTACATTTAAATGAGCAGTTCTTC; CDR3 protein: CASSDNPGLHLNEQFF
J gene: TRBJ2-7; clone size: .; D gene: .; V gene: TRBV6-2/TRBV6-3; CDR3 DNA: TGTGCCAGCAGTGTTGAGGGTATCGTCTACGAGCAGTACTTC; CDR3 protein: CASSVEGIVYEQYF
J gene: TRBJ2-7; clone size: many; D gene: .; V gene: TRBV4-3; CDR3 DNA: TGCGCCAGCAGCCTACTCATAGACAGCCACGAGCAGTACTTC; CDR3 protein: CASSLLIDSHEQYF
J gene: TRBJ2-4; clone size: .; D gene: TRBD2; V gene: TRBV19; CDR3 DNA: TGTGCCAGTAGTATAAGAAGTAGCGGGAGTGGAAACATTCAGTACTTC; CDR3 protein: CASSIRSSGSGNIQYF
J gene: TRBJ2-7; clone size: .; D gene: TRBD2; V gene: TRBV27; CDR3 DNA: TGTGCCAGCAGTCCCCAAGGGCTAGCGGGAGCCGGCGAGCAGTACTTC; CDR3 protein: CASSPQGLAGAGEQYF
J gene: TRBJ1-1; clone size: .; D gene: .; V gene: TRBV28; CDR3 DNA: TGTGCCAGCAGTTCCCCATTGGGAGTCACAAGAGGCACTGAAGCTTTCTTT; CDR3 protein: CASSSPLGVTRGTEAFF
J gene: TRBJ2-2; clone size: .; D gene: .; V gene: TRBV3-1/TRBV3-2; CDR3 DNA: TGTGCCAGCAGCCACCCCCGGGGAGGAGGGCCTTGGGGGGAGCTGTTTTTT; CDR3 protein: CASSHPRGGGPWGELFF
J gene: TRBJ1-1; clone size: .; D gene: .; V gene: TRBV6-5; CDR3 DNA: TGTGCCAGCAGCCTCACCCCCGACAGTAACACTGAAGCTTTCTTT; CDR3 protein: CASSLTPDSNTEAFF
J gene: TRBJ1-1; clone size: .; D gene: .; V gene: TRBV10-3; CDR3 DNA: TGTGCCATCAGTGAGTCATTCGCGGGTGTGATGAACACTGAAGCTTTCTTT; CDR3 protein: CAISESFAGVMNTEAFF
J gene: TRBJ1-6; clone size: .; D gene: TRBD1; V gene: TRBV28; CDR3 DNA: TGTGCCAGCATCACCGGGACAGCCGATTCACCCCTCCACTTT; CDR3 protein: CASITGTADSPLHF